These T cell receptor beta chains were read from a single sample in a study of tumor-infiltrating lymphocytes in primary liver carcinoma. TCRdb re-analysed the multiplex PCR reads in MiXCR, keeping a single row per CDR3 protein. The data hold under 150,000 distinct CDR3 sequences, with around 70% observed a single time. Sequencing was done on a sample of tumor-adjacent normal liver tissue. Receptor source: a woman in her sixties with primary liver carcinoma and hepatitis B virus infection. The CDR3 runs from the conserved cysteine through the conserved F or W. D genes are given only for firm matches. Only some rows state a clone size, as once, few, many or a class for expanded clones.

D gene: TRBD1
V gene: TRBV7-9
clone size: many
J gene: TRBJ1-5
CDR3 protein: CASSLGGGVDQPQHF
CDR3 DNA: TGTGCCAGCAGCTTAGGAGGGGGCGTCGATCAGCCCCAGCATTTT

D gene: .
V gene: TRBV12-3/TRBV12-4
clone size: .
J gene: TRBJ2-2
CDR3 protein: CVSSLRLGGGLRTGELFF
CDR3 DNA: TGTGTCAGCAGTTTACGGCTAGGGGGAGGGCTTCGGACCGGGGAGCTGTTTTTT

D gene: TRBD1
V gene: TRBV30
clone size: .
J gene: TRBJ1-2
CDR3 protein: CAWSRRGNYDYTF
CDR3 DNA: TGTGCCTGGAGCCGCAGGGGGAACTATGACTACACCTTC

D gene: TRBD2
V gene: TRBV4-1
clone size: .
J gene: TRBJ2-7
CDR3 protein: CASSHDTNGRAWQYF
CDR3 DNA: TGCGCCAGCAGCCATGATACTAACGGGAGGGCCTGGCAGTACTTC

D gene: TRBD1
V gene: TRBV6-1
clone size: many
J gene: TRBJ2-7
CDR3 protein: CAIGTAILYEQYF
CDR3 DNA: TGTGCCATTGGGACAGCGATTCTCTACGAGCAGTACTTC

D gene: .
V gene: TRBV28
clone size: .
J gene: TRBJ1-2
CDR3 protein: CASGSSWASEGYGYTF
CDR3 DNA: TGTGCCAGCGGTTCGTCCTGGGCCTCGGAGGGCTATGGCTACACCTTC

D gene: .
V gene: TRBV6-5
clone size: .
J gene: TRBJ1-5
CDR3 protein: CASSRTRLGNQPQHF
CDR3 DNA: TGTGCCAGTAGTCGGACACGTTTGGGCAATCAGCCCCAGCATTTT

D gene: .
V gene: TRBV12-3/TRBV12-4
clone size: .
J gene: TRBJ2-1
CDR3 protein: CASSGGGCNEQFF
CDR3 DNA: TGTGCCAGCAGTGGGGGGGGCTGTAATGAGCAGTTCTTC

D gene: TRBD1
V gene: TRBV29-1
clone size: .
J gene: TRBJ2-7
CDR3 protein: CSATDRDEHYF
CDR3 DNA: TGCAGTGCAACCGACAGGGACGAGCATTACTTC

D gene: TRBD1
V gene: TRBV6-2/TRBV6-3
clone size: .
J gene: TRBJ2-1
CDR3 protein: CASSYEKGGDRAIYNEQFF
CDR3 DNA: TGTGCCAGCAGTTATGAAAAAGGGGGAGACAGGGCAATCTACAATGAGCAGTTCTTC

D gene: .
V gene: TRBV7-3
clone size: few
J gene: TRBJ2-1
CDR3 protein: CASSLSPGSGNEQFF
CDR3 DNA: TGTGCCAGCAGCTTATCCCCCGGGAGCGGGAATGAGCAGTTCTTC

D gene: TRBD1
V gene: TRBV11-2
clone size: many
J gene: TRBJ2-6
CDR3 protein: CASSMGGDRGISLSGANVLTF
CDR3 DNA: TGTGCCAGCAGCATGGGGGGAGACAGGGGCATTTCCCTCTCTGGGGCCAACGTCCTGACTTTC

D gene: TRBD1
V gene: TRBV6-1
clone size: .
J gene: TRBJ2-3
CDR3 protein: CASNTGDVDTQYF
CDR3 DNA: TGTGCCAGCAATACAGGGGACGTAGATACGCAGTATTTT

D gene: TRBD1
V gene: TRBV5-1
clone size: many
J gene: TRBJ2-7
CDR3 protein: CASSPTGQAVFEQYF
CDR3 DNA: TGCGCCAGCAGCCCCACGGGACAGGCCGTTTTCGAGCAGTACTTC

D gene: .
V gene: TRBV10-3
clone size: .
J gene: TRBJ2-7
CDR3 protein: CAISANHYERYF
CDR3 DNA: TGTGCCATCAGTGCCAACCACTACGAGCGGTACTTC

D gene: TRBD2
V gene: TRBV11-2
clone size: medium-sized
J gene: TRBJ2-7
CDR3 protein: CASSKGLAGGEQYF
CDR3 DNA: TGTGCCAGCAGCAAAGGACTAGCGGGAGGCGAGCAGTACTTC

D gene: .
V gene: TRBV29-1
clone size: many
J gene: TRBJ2-5
CDR3 protein: CSVGQPQETQYF
CDR3 DNA: TGCAGCGTCGGACAGCCTCAAGAGACCCAGTACTTC

D gene: .
V gene: TRBV11-2
clone size: .
J gene: TRBJ2-3
CDR3 protein: CASRFTEADTQYF
CDR3 DNA: TGTGCCAGCCGCTTTACAGAGGCAGATACGCAGTATTTT

D gene: .
V gene: TRBV10-3
clone size: .
J gene: TRBJ1-5
CDR3 protein: CAAGGQENQPQHF
CDR3 DNA: TGTGCCGCTGGTGGGCAGGAGAATCAGCCCCAGCATTTT

D gene: .
V gene: TRBV5-1
clone size: many
J gene: TRBJ1-1
CDR3 protein: CASSLTGTEAFF
CDR3 DNA: TGCGCCAGCAGCTTGACGGGCACTGAAGCTTTCTTT

D gene: .
V gene: TRBV5-5
clone size: .
J gene: TRBJ1-1
CDR3 protein: CASNLEGERAEAFF
CDR3 DNA: TGTGCCAGCAACTTGGAAGGGGAACGGGCTGAAGCTTTCTTT

D gene: TRBD1
V gene: TRBV6-6
clone size: .
J gene: TRBJ2-3
CDR3 protein: CVTTTGRADTQYF
CDR3 DNA: TGTGTCACTACGACAGGGCGGGCAGATACGCAGTACTTT

D gene: .
V gene: TRBV6-5
clone size: .
J gene: TRBJ2-2
CDR3 protein: CARRLSGTSTGELFF
CDR3 DNA: TGTGCCAGGAGACTATCAGGGACGAGCACCGGGGAGCTGTTTTTT

D gene: .
V gene: TRBV2
clone size: .
J gene: TRBJ1-4
CDR3 protein: CASTQGRLNEKLFF
CDR3 DNA: TGTGCCAGCACCCAGGGACGGCTTAATGAAAAACTGTTTTTT

D gene: .
V gene: TRBV20-1
clone size: once
J gene: TRBJ2-1
CDR3 protein: CSAKIGVNEQFF
CDR3 DNA: TGCAGTGCTAAAATAGGTGTAAATGAGCAGTTCTTC

D gene: .
V gene: TRBV6-2/TRBV6-3
clone size: .
J gene: TRBJ2-6
CDR3 protein: CASSYFGDSGANVLTF
CDR3 DNA: TGTGCCAGTAGTTACTTTGGGGACTCTGGGGCCAACGTCCTGACTTTC

D gene: .
V gene: TRBV5-1
clone size: .
J gene: TRBJ1-6
CDR3 protein: CASNRDKGNSPLHF
CDR3 DNA: TGCGCCAGCAACCGCGACAAGGGTAATTCACCCCTCCACTTT

D gene: .
V gene: TRBV7-9
clone size: .
J gene: TRBJ2-3
CDR3 protein: CASSLATRTDTQYF
CDR3 DNA: TGTGCCAGCAGCCTGGCGACTAGAACAGATACGCAGTATTTT

D gene: TRBD2
V gene: TRBV6-1
clone size: many
J gene: TRBJ2-1
CDR3 protein: CASRFHPDSGRIVQFF
CDR3 DNA: TGTGCCAGCAGATTCCACCCTGATAGCGGGAGAATAGTGCAGTTCTTC

D gene: TRBD2
V gene: TRBV29-1
clone size: .
J gene: TRBJ2-1
CDR3 protein: CSVGLAGKRGGDEQFF
CDR3 DNA: TGCAGCGTTGGACTAGCGGGAAAGAGAGGGGGCGATGAGCAGTTCTTC

D gene: .
V gene: TRBV11-2
clone size: .
J gene: TRBJ1-3
CDR3 protein: CISSLDRPPGNTIYF
CDR3 DNA: TGTATCAGCAGCTTAGATCGACCGCCCGGAAACACAATATATTTT

D gene: .
V gene: TRBV11-2
clone size: .
J gene: TRBJ1-1
CDR3 protein: CASSTEAGTVLKALF
CDR3 DNA: TGTGCCAGCAGCACCGAAGCCGGGACGGTACTTAAAGCTCTCTTT